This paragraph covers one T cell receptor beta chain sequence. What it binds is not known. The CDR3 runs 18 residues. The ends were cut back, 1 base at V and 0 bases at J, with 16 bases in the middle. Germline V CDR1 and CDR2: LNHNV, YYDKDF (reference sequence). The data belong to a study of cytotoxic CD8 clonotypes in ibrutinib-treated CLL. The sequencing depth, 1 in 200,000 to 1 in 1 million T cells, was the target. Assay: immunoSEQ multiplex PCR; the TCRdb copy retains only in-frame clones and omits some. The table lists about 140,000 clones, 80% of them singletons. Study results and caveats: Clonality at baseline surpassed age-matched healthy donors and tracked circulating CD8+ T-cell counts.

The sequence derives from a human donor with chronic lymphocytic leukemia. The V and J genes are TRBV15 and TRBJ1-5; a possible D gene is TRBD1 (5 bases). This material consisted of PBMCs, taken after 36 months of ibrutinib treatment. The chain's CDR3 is CATSRGGTVYYSNQPQHF. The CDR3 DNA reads TGTGCCACCAGCAGAGGCGGGACGGTCTACTATAGCAATCAGCCCCAGCATTTT.